This passage covers 10 T cell receptor beta chains from one sample sequenced in a study of response to subunit inactivated influenza vaccine. TCRdb called the RT-PCR reads again in MiXCR, with one record for every CDR3 protein. The table lists 300,000 to 350,000 distinct CDR3 sequences, approximately 23% of them singletons. This specimen was PBMCs from blood, taken about 19 months after vaccination. Source of these receptors: a man between 50 and 75 years old who received an inactivated influenza vaccine.

This clonotype was seen only a few times. The chain uses TRBV11-2 and TRBJ1-2; D not resolved. Germline values: CDR1 SGHAT, CDR2 FQNNGV. The ends were cut back, 4 bases at V and 4 bases at J, with 19 bases in the middle. The CDR3 extends over 16 amino acids. The CDR3 DNA reads as TGTGCCAGCAGCTCAGGTTTACGGGGTCTAGGCTATGGCTACACCTTC. The encoded protein is CASSSGLRGLGYGYTF.

This clonotype showed up just a few times. V usage is TRBV5-5 and J usage is TRBJ1-5; D not resolved. This CDR3 has 15 residues. The germline gives CDR1 SGHKS, CDR2 YYEKEE (reference sequence). V lost 4 bases, J lost 2 bases, and 13 bases lay in between. The CDR3 region has the DNA TGTGCCAGCAGCCTTGCGGCCTCGGGCAATCAGCCCCAGCATTTT. Translation: CASSLAASGNQPQHF.

The gene calls are TRBV20-1 and TRBJ1-1; no reliable D call. CDR1 and CDR2 from the germline V gene are DFQATT and SNEGSKA (reference sequence). This CDR3 has 14 residues. The V and J ends lost 3 bases and 0 bases respectively, with 11 bases between them. Written as DNA, the CDR3 is TGCAGTGCTAGGCCGGACGGAATGAACACTGAAGCTTTCTTT. Protein: CSARPDGMNTEAFF.

This clonotype showed up just a few times. This rearrangement joins TRBV19 to TRBJ2-1; D tentatively reads TRBD1 or TRBD2 (6 bases each). V lost 5 bases, J lost 4 bases, and 18 bases lay in between. CDR3 length: 16 residues. Germline V gene data show CDR1 as LNHDA and CDR2 as SQIVND (reference sequence). The CDR3 DNA reads as TGTGCCAGTAGTCCGGGAGAGGGGACACGGTACAATGAGCAGTTCTTC. The encoded protein is CASSPGEGTRYNEQFF.

V and J are TRBV28 and TRBJ2-7; 8 positions agree with TRBD1. The CDR3 is 14 residues long. With 5 bases clipped from V and 5 bases from J, the junction kept 8 bases outside the gene matches. CDR1 and CDR2 (germline): MDHEN, SYDVKM. The CDR3: CASSHGQGWDEQYF. The CDR3 region has the DNA TGTGCCAGCAGTCACGGACAGGGATGGGACGAGCAGTACTTC.

The chain recombines TRBV7-8 with TRBJ1-1, with D hard to call. This CDR3 contains 15 residues. V shed 1 base and J shed 0 bases, with 9 bases lying between them. The germline V gene has CDR1 SGHVS and CDR2 FQNEAQ. CDR3 bases: TGTGCCAGCAGCTTAGTAGAGAGAATGAACACTGAAGCTTTCTTT. It translates to CASSLVERMNTEAFF. The variable domain in full, with the rest retrieved from reference TRBV7-8 and TRBJ1-1, is GAGVSQSPRYKVAKRGQDVALRCDPISGHVSLFWYQQALGQGPEFLTYFQNEAQLDKSGLPSDRFFAERPEGSVSTLKIQRTQQEDSAVYLCASSLVERMNTEAFFGQGTRLTVV.

This clonotype was recorded a few times. The rearrangement joins TRBV10-3 to TRBJ1-1; the D gene is possibly TRBD1 (6 bases). Deletions cut 6 bases from V and 2 bases from J, with 13 bases between. The length of the CDR3 is 14 residues. Per the germline V gene, CDR1 is ENHRY and CDR2 is SYGVKD. CDR3 bases: TGTGCCATCAGGGCGACAGGAGACAACACTGAAGCTTTCTTT. Translated, it gives CAIRATGDNTEAFF.

The chain has TRBV20-1 and TRBJ1-5; D gene uncertain. This CDR3 has 13 amino acids. The germline gives CDR1 DFQATT, CDR2 SNEGSKA (reference sequence). V was shortened by 3 bases and J by 9 bases, with 15 bases between the two germline ends. Here the CDR3 DNA reads TGCAGTGCTAGTGTCGTCAGGTACCTGCCCCAGCATTTT. Its translation is CSASVVRYLPQHF.

This clonotype has a handful of counts. CDR3 in DNA: TGTGCCAGCAGCTTCGGACAGGGGGTTCTTTCCGACAATGAGCAGTTCTTC. Encoded protein: CASSFGQGVLSDNEQFF. This chain links TRBV5-6 with TRBJ2-1; 10 positions agree with TRBD1. The CDR3 runs to 17 residues. Germline lookup yields CDR1 SGHDT and CDR2 YYEEEE. The V and J ends lost 2 bases and 5 bases, in that order; junction bases with no gene match: 10.

The chain recombines TRBV7-9 with TRBJ2-3; D is uncertain. V lost 2 bases, J lost 5 bases, and 8 bases lay in between. Germline lookup yields CDR1 SEHNR and CDR2 FQNEAQ (reference sequence). The CDR3 has 13 residues. CDR3 in DNA: TGTGCCAGCAGCTTACCCGTCGTAGATACGCAGTATTTT. It is translated as CASSLPVVDTQYF. The whole variable domain, remainder taken from reference TRBV7-9 and TRBJ2-3, is DTGVSQNPRHKITKRGQNVTFRCDPISEHNRLYWYRQTLGQGPEFLTYFQNEAQLEKSRLLSDRFSAERPKGSFSTLEIQRTEQGDSAMYLCASSLPVVDTQYFGPGTRLTVL.